Presented here are 14 T cell receptor beta chains from one specimen sequenced in a study of blood T cell repertoires in COVID-19. Sequencing used immunoSEQ multiplex PCR; TCRdb keeps in-frame clones, though not all of them. There are some 70,000 clones in the sample; nearly 90% occur only once, and more than 3% lies in the top ten. Sequenced sample: peripheral blood. These receptor sequences come from a woman between 45 and 60 years old with COVID-19, enrolled during active disease.

The gene calls are TRBV29-1 and TRBJ1-2; 7 bases agree with TRBD1. In germline, CDR1 is SQVTM, CDR2 ANQGSEA. Trimming at V came to 6 bases and at J to 8 bases, leaving 18 bases not matched to a gene. The CDR3 is 15 residues long. DNA for the CDR3: TGCAGCGTAACTGGGACAGCCGCTCTTGGGAACGGCTACACCTTC. It codes for CSVTGTAALGNGYTF.

V is TRBV19 and J is TRBJ2-3; 13 bases fit TRBD2. CDR3 length equals 16 residues. J gave up 4 bases and V 5 bases, and 6 bases lay outside the gene matches. The germline CDR1 and CDR2 sequences are LNHDA and SQIVND (reference sequence). CDR3: CASSALLAGGPDTQYF. The CDR3 DNA follows: TGTGCCAGTAGTGCGTTACTAGCGGGAGGGCCAGATACGCAGTATTTT.

Written as DNA, the CDR3 is TGTGCCATCAGTGAGACCCAAAGGGGCACCGGGGAGCTGTTTTTT. Protein sequence: CAISETQRGTGELFF. The chain uses TRBV10-3 and TRBJ2-2, with D perhaps matching TRBD1 (5 bases). V lost 2 bases, J lost 4 bases, and 11 bases lay in between. The germline CDR1 and CDR2 sequences are ENHRY and SYGVKD. The CDR3 extends over 15 amino acids.

A single count supports this clone. The rearrangement links TRBV15 to TRBJ1-2; 7 positions match TRBD1. The CDR3 runs 15 residues. V lost 1 base and J lost 2; bases outside the gene matches: 4. Germline assignment: CDR1 LNHNV and CDR2 YYDKDF (reference sequence). The CDR3 reads CATSRGARGNYGYTF. The CDR3 nucleotides read TGTGCCACCAGCAGAGGCGCCAGGGGGAACTATGGCTACACCTTC.

The CDR3 coding sequence is TGCGCCAGCAGCCAAGGTACTAGCGGGGGGTACGAGCAGTACTTC. This encodes CASSQGTSGGYEQYF. V gene TRBV4-1 combines with J gene TRBJ2-7, with 12 bases matching TRBD2. The J segment lost 4 bases and the V segment lost 1 base, leaving 2 bases of the junction unmatched. Germline V CDR1 and CDR2: MGHRA, YSYEKL. The CDR3 runs 15 residues.

The V call is TRBV27, the J call TRBJ2-2; a possible D gene is TRBD2 (7 bases). The CDR3 contains 15 residues. Germline V gene sequence: CDR1 MNHEY, CDR2 SMNVEV (reference sequence). Deletions cut 2 bases from V and 4 bases from J, with 11 bases between. The CDR3 coding sequence is TGTGCCAGCAGTTTAAGGGGGAGGGGCACCGGGGAGCTGTTTTTT. Its protein is CASSLRGRGTGELFF.

This clone came up once. CDR3 amino acids: CASSLTGGISGYTF. CDR3 sequence (DNA): TGTGCCAGCAGCTTGACAGGGGGGATAAGTGGCTACACCTTC. The chain joins TRBV7-2 to TRBJ1-2; 9 bases fit TRBD1. Trimming took 3 bases from V and 7 from J; bases not matched to a gene: 6. The CDR3 totals 14 residues. Germline V gives CDR1 SGHTA, CDR2 FQGNSA.

This chain links TRBV2 with TRBJ2-3; D gene uncertain. The CDR3 has 15 residues. Germline CDR1 SNHLY, CDR2 FYNNEI. The ends were cut back, 7 bases at V and 1 base at J, with 15 bases in the middle. In DNA form, the CDR3 reads TGTGCCAGCAAGTTCCGGGTTCGGGGCACAGATACGCAGTATTTT. Translating it yields CASKFRVRGTDTQYF.

This sequence joins TRBV9 and TRBJ2-1; the match to TRBD1 covers 9 bases. Losses at the gene ends were 0 bases for V and 10 bases for J; bases not matched to a gene: 17. CDR1 is SGDLS and CDR2 is YYNGEE in the germline V gene. This CDR3 comprises 18 residues. The DNA for the CDR3 is TGTGCCAGCAGCGTAGCGCTACGACAGGGGGTGTTCGAAGGAGAGCAGTTCTTC. It encodes CASSVALRQGVFEGEQFF.

The sample holds a few counts of this clone. The genes are TRBV6-5 and TRBJ2-1; TRBD2 matches 13 bases. J gave up 9 bases and V 5 bases, and 7 bases lay outside the gene matches. The CDR3 covers 15 residues. CDR1 and CDR2 from the germline V gene are MNHEY and SVGAGI. The CDR3 nucleotides read TGTGCCAGCAGTCGTGGACTAGCGGGAGAGACTGAGCAGTTCTTC. It codes for CASSRGLAGETEQFF.

The chain couples TRBV9 to TRBJ1-5; 7 bases are a match to TRBD1. The V gene's germline CDR1 is SGDLS and CDR2 YYNGEE. The CDR3 totals 17 residues. Trimming cost V 0 bases and J 3 bases; bases outside gene matches: 9. This CDR3 reads CASSVGGAGQINQPQHF. The DNA for the CDR3 is TGTGCCAGCAGCGTAGGAGGTGCGGGACAGATCAATCAGCCCCAGCATTTT.

The rearrangement uses TRBV5-4 and TRBJ2-5; D not certain. Germline V lookup: CDR1 SGHNT, CDR2 YYREEE (reference sequence). Deletions cut 3 bases from V and 5 bases from J, with 14 bases between. This CDR3 is 14 amino acids long. In DNA form, the CDR3 reads TGTGCCAGCAGCTCCCCTAGGAGTGGGGAGACCCAGTACTTC. Translating gives CASSSPRSGETQYF.

The chain carries TRBV28 and TRBJ2-7; D perhaps matches TRBD2 (6 bases). The CDR3 has 12 residues. The V gene lost 7 bases and the J gene lost 6 bases, with 13 bases spanning the gap. The germline gives CDR1 MDHEN, CDR2 SYDVKM. CDR3 in amino acids: CASIGGFGEQYF. The CDR3 region has the DNA TGTGCCAGCATCGGAGGGTTCGGCGAGCAGTACTTC.

This clone was seen just once. The chain is built from TRBV18 and TRBJ2-5; D ambiguous. Germline V CDR1 and CDR2: KGHSH, LQKENI. This CDR3 is 13 amino acids long. Trimming removed 0 bases from V and 3 bases from J, with 5 bases in between. Written as DNA, the CDR3 is TGTGCCAGCTCACCACCTTCCGAAGAGACCCAGTACTTC. It encodes CASSPPSEETQYF.